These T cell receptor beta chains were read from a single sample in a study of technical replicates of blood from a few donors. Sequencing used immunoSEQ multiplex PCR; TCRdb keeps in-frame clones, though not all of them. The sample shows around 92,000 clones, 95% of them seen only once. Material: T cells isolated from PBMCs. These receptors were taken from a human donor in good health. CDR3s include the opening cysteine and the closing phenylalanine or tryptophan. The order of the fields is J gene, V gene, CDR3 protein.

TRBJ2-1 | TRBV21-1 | CASRGKREGGNEQFF
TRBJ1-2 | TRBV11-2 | CASSLDRGGINYGYTF
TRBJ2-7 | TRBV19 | CASTLTGQGVYEQYF
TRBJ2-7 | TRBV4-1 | CASSVSSGQGYEQYF
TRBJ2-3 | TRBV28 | CASSLPVWDRGADTQYF
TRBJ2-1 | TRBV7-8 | CASSLAPGRSNNEQFF
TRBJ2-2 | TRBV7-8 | CASSPKLAGEGTGELFF
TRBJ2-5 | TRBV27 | CASSVGGDGRGTQYF
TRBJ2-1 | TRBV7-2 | CASSLAKPGGEQFF
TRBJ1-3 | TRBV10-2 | CASTVSSGNTIYF
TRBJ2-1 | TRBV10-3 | CAISRAGTGVSEQFF
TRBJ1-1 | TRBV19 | CASREMNTEAFF
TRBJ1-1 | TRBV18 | CASSNAGSPEAFF
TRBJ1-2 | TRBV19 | CASTFLDIRNYGYTF
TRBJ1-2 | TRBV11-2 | CASSLEGRGNSGYTF
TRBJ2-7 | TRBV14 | CASSQSSALYEQYF
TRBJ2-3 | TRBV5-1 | CASSPDAGIPGTDTQYF
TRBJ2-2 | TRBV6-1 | CASSEWSQSSGELFF
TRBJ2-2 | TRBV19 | CASSGTEAGELFF
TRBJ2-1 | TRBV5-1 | CASSTLTSSYNEQFF
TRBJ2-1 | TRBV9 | CASSVGGAGPPGNEQFF
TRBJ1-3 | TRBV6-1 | CASRTGIGNTIYF